Included here is one T cell receptor (beta chain) sequence, with context. No antigen is known for it. Base qualities are missing; no much larger clone stands one base away. This specimen belongs to a study of technical replicates of blood from a handful of donors (dated by TCRdb to the late 2010s). According to the germline V gene, CDR1 reads MNHEY and CDR2 reads SVGAGI. Counted from cysteine to phenylalanine, this CDR3 has 14 amino acids. The only DNA kept is the CDR3, 42 bases in frame from the first base. V is shortened by 6 bases, J by 4 bases, and the region joining them spans 13 bases. Library prep was done by the immunoSEQ multiplex PCR assay. TCRdb re-hosts the immuneACCESS table, in-frame sequences only. Its copies lack some clones; in the studies checked, an unresolved V gene accounts for under half of them, and the cause for the rest is not known. This sample is represented by tens of thousands of clones; 92% of them were singletons. The top ten clones comprise roughly 0.25% of the sample.

This receptor was obtained from a human donor in good health. This receptor chain uses TRBV6-5 and TRBJ1-5, and perhaps TRBD1 as D gene, on 6 matching bases. Sequencing was done on a sample of T cells isolated from PBMCs. CDR3 sequence: CASRGTGHNQPQHF. The DNA is TGTGCCAGCAGGGGAACAGGGCATAATCAGCCCCAGCATTTT.